This T cell receptor beta chain was identified in a study of human T cells and chemical hapten exposure. Study-level information: Patch tests put 0.01% DPC on the upper back, read at 6 days.

TCRdb reanalysed the RACE reads using MiXCR and keeps one entry per CDR3 protein. The sample holds 74,000 or so distinct CDR3 sequences, 12% seen once. In this sample, this clonotype turned up many times. The CDR3 length is 14 residues. The V gene's germline CDR1 is ENHRY and CDR2 SYGVKD. The junction had 6 bases not matched to a gene; V was cut back by 6 bases and J by 3 bases. Indicated time point: patch test 1, 2 weeks after DPC sensitization. As to treatment: therapeutic diphenylcyclopropenone sensitization with weekly scalp DPC. The sequences come from whole blood, collected in connection with sensitization to the hapten diphenylcyclopropenone (DPC). The source is a woman aged 55-69 years with alopecia areata. Some clones in this sample may be carry-over from other donors' samples. The chain has TRBV10-3 and TRBJ2-3, with 7 bases lining up with TRBD2. The CDR3 region is CAIRKSGATDTQYF. The CDR3 nucleotides read TGTGCCATCAGGAAAAGCGGGGCGACAGATACGCAGTATTTT.